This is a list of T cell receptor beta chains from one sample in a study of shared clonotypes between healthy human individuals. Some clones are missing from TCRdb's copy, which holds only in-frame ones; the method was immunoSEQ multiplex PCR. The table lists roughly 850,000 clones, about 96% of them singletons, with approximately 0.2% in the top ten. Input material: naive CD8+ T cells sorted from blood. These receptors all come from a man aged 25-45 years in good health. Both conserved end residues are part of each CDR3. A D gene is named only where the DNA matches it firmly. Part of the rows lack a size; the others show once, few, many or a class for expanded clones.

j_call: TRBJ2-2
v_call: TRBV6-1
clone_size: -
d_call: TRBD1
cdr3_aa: CASSEGGTGHTGELFF
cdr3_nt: TGTGCCAGCAGTGAAGGGGGGACAGGGCACACCGGGGAGCTGTTTTTT

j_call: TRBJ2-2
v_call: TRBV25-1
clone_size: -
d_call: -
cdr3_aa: CASSESVTGELFF
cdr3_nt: TGTGCCAGCAGTGAATCGGTCACCGGGGAGCTGTTTTTT

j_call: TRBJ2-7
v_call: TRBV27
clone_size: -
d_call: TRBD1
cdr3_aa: CASMSTDRPRYEQYF
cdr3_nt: TGTGCCAGCATGTCGACGGACAGGCCCCGCTACGAGCAGTACTTC

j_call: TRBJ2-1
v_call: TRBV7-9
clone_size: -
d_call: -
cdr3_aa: CATHLSSSYNEQFF
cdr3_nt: TGTGCCACCCATTTATCGAGCTCCTACAATGAGCAGTTCTTC

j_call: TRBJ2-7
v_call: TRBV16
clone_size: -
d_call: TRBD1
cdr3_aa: CASSQFPGQRNYEQYF
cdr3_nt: TGTGCCAGCAGCCAATTCCCGGGACAGCGAAACTACGAGCAGTACTTC

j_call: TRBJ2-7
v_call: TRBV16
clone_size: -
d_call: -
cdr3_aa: CASSQWGSEQYF
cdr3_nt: TGTGCCAGCAGCCAATGGGGTAGCGAGCAGTACTTC

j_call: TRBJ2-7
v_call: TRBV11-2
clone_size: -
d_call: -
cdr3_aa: CASSGGVASYEQYF
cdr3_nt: TGTGCCAGCAGCGGTGGGGTTGCCTCCTACGAGCAGTACTTC

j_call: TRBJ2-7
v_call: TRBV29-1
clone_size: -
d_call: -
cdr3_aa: CSVEDPSGAGEQYF
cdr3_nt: TGCAGCGTTGAAGATCCCTCTGGGGCGGGAGAGCAGTACTTC

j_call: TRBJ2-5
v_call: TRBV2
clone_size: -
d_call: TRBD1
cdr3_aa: CASSGQGKETQYF
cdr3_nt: TGTGCCAGCAGTGGACAGGGTAAAGAGACCCAGTACTTC

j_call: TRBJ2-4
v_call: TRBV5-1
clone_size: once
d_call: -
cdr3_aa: CASTPGQPPKNIQYF
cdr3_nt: TGCGCCAGCACTCCTGGACAGCCTCCCAAAAACATTCAGTACTTC

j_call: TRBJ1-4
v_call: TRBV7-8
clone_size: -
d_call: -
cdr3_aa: CASSLDVSSGDEKLFF
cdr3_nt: TGTGCCAGCAGCTTAGATGTGTCGTCAGGGGATGAAAAACTGTTTTTT

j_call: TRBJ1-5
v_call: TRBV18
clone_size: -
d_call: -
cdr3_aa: CASSPQGFSNQPQHF
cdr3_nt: TGTGCCAGCTCACCACAGGGGTTTAGCAATCAGCCCCAGCATTTT

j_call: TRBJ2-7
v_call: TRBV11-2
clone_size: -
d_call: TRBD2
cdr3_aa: CASRLLAGGTYEQYF
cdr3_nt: TGTGCCAGCAGGTTACTAGCGGGGGGGACCTACGAGCAGTACTTC

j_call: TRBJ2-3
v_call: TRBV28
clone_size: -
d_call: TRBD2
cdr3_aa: CASYSAGGYTDTQYF
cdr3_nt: TGTGCCAGCTACTCAGCGGGAGGGTACACAGATACGCAGTATTTT

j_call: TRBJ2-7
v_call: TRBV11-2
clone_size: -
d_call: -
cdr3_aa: CASSPPNRADEQYF
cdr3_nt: TGTGCCAGCAGCCCCCCTAACAGGGCGGACGAGCAGTACTTC

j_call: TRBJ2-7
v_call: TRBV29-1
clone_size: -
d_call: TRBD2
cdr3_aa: CSVELTSGREYEQYF
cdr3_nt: TGCAGCGTTGAATTGACTAGCGGGAGGGAATACGAGCAGTACTTC

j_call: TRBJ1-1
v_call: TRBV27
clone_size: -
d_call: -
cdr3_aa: CASSLVRVGTEAFF
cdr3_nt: TGTGCCAGCAGTTTAGTCAGGGTAGGCACTGAAGCTTTCTTT

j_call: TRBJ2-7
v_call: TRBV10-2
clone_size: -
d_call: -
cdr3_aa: CASSEGGTTSYEQYF
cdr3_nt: TGCGCCAGCAGCGAGGGGGGGACTACGTCCTACGAGCAGTACTTC

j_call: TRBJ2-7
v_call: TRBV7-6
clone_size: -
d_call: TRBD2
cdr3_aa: CASSLSSGVSGNYEQYF
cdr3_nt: TGTGCCAGCAGCTTGAGTTCGGGTGTTAGCGGGAACTACGAGCAGTACTTC

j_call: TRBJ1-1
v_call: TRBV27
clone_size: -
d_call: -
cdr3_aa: CASSLGDKIHTEAFF
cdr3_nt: TGTGCCAGCAGTTTAGGGGACAAGATACACACTGAAGCTTTCTTT

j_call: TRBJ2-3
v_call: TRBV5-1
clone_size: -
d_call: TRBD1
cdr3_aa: CASNDPVSLGPGQGTDTQYF
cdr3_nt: TGCGCCAGCAATGACCCCGTTTCTCTCGGTCCGGGACAGGGTACAGATACGCAGTATTTT

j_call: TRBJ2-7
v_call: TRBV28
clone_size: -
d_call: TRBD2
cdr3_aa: CASSPAGLAYEQYF
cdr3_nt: TGTGCCAGCAGTCCGGCCGGACTAGCCTACGAGCAGTACTTC

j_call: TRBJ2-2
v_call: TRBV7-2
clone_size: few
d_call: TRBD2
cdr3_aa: CASSLVGSGRANTGELFF
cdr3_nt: TGTGCCAGCAGCTTAGTCGGTAGCGGGAGGGCAAACACCGGGGAGCTGTTTTTT

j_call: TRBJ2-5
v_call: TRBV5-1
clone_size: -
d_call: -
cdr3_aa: CASSLSRQDTLETQYF
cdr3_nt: TGCGCCAGCAGCTTGAGTCGACAGGACACGCTTGAGACCCAGTACTTC

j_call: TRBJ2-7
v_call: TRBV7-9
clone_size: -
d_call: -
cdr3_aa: CASSSKGTYEQYF
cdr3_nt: TGTGCCAGCAGCTCCAAGGGAACCTACGAGCAGTACTTC

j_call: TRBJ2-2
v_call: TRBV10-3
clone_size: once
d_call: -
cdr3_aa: CAIGGKAGEAPQRNTGELFF
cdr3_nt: TGTGCCATCGGTGGGAAAGCGGGCGAGGCCCCGCAGCGCAACACCGGGGAGCTGTTTTTT

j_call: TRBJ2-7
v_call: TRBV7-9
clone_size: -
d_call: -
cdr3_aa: CASSLGDGGQPYEQYF
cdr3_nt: TGTGCCAGCAGCTTGGGCGACGGAGGACAGCCCTACGAGCAGTACTTC

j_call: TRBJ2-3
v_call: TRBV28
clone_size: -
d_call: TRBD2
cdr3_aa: CASSLALTSGLAGVPADTQYF
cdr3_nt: TGTGCCAGCAGTTTGGCCTTAACTTCGGGACTAGCGGGAGTTCCCGCAGATACGCAGTATTTT